Listed here are 26 T cell receptor beta chains from one sample, sequenced in a study of T cells of healthy individuals. In TCRdb, the 5' RACE reads were re-called with MiXCR into one record per CDR3 protein. The sample carries 90,000 to 100,000 distinct CDR3 sequences, roughly 15% recorded once. These receptors all come from a human donor in good health.

The V call is TRBV20-1, the J call TRBJ2-1; tentatively, D is TRBD2 (6 bases). Germline loops: CDR1 DFQATT, CDR2 SNEGSKA (reference sequence). V was clipped by 4 bases and J by 2 bases, with 6 bases between them. CDR3 size: 12 residues. The CDR3 region has the DNA TGCAGTGCTATAGCGGCCTACAATGAGCAGTTCTTC. Translation gives CSAIAAYNEQFF.

This clonotype was picked up a small number of times. This chain connects TRBV7-2 to TRBJ2-1, with 9 nucleotides matching TRBD1. CDR1 SGHTA and CDR2 FQGNSA come from the germline V gene. V lost 4 bases, J lost 5 bases, and 6 bases stayed unmatched. The CDR3 is made up of 15 amino acids. CDR3 loop: CASSSTGQGNNEQFF. The CDR3 nucleotides are TGTGCCAGCAGCTCTACGGGACAGGGTAACAATGAGCAGTTCTTC.

There are many counts of this clonotype. This chain connects TRBV20-1 to TRBJ1-5, with D possibly being TRBD1 (6 bases). V was clipped by 1 base and J by 11 bases, with 18 bases between them. The CDR3 consists of 14 residues. The germline V gene has CDR1 DFQATT and CDR2 SNEGSKA (reference sequence). In DNA form, the CDR3 reads TGCAGTGCTAGAGCGGCGACAGGCCTTGGGGCCCAGCATTTT. It codes for CSARAATGLGAQHF.

Remarks on this clonotype: A clone one base away is much larger, so this may be a read error. This chain joins TRBV9 and TRBJ1-4; 8 bases match TRBD1. CDR1 is SGDLS and CDR2 is YYNGEE in the germline V gene. The CDR3 is 16 residues long. The CDR3, as DNA: TGTGCCAGCAGCGACCACCCGGGACAGGCGAATGGAAAACTGTTTTTT. Protein product: CASSDHPGQANGKLFF.

The chain combines TRBV6-2 or TRBV6-3 with TRBJ1-1, with D maybe TRBD1 (5 bases). Trimming took off 8 bases at V and 0 bases at J, with 10 bases between the two ends. CDR1 is MNHEY and CDR2 is SVGEGT in the germline V gene. The CDR3 has 13 amino acids. This chain's CDR3 is CASHPGVNTEAFF. The CDR3 DNA follows: TGTGCCAGCCACCCGGGGGTGAACACTGAAGCTTTCTTT.

The genes are TRBV28 and TRBJ1-5, with unresolved D. The germline V gene has CDR1 MDHEN and CDR2 SYDVKM. This CDR3 is 15 amino acids long. V lost 1 base and J lost 5, with 12 bases in between. The CDR3 loop reads CASSLYGIWDQPQHF. The CDR3 bases are TGTGCCAGCAGTTTATATGGGATTTGGGATCAGCCCCAGCATTTT.

The rearrangement uses TRBV19 and TRBJ2-4; D is possibly TRBD1 or TRBD2 (5 bases each). This CDR3 comprises 15 residues. Germline CDR1 LNHDA, CDR2 SQIVND (reference sequence). Deletions cut 2 bases from V and 2 bases from J, with 10 bases between. CDR3 in DNA: TGTGCCAGTAGTATACCAGGGAGCTCCAAAAACATTCAGTACTTC. As protein: CASSIPGSSKNIQYF.

In its sample, this clonotype ranks as medium-sized (0.01 to 0.1%). The chain has TRBV5-1 and TRBJ1-5; possible D gene TRBD1, 5 bases. CDR3 length: 14 residues. Germline CDR1 is SGHRS and CDR2 is YFSETQ. Trimming pared 0 bases from V and 3 bases from J, leaving 7 bases between. The CDR3 bases are TGCGCCAGCAGCTTGGGGGGGAACAATCAGCCCCAGCATTTT. Protein sequence: CASSLGGNNQPQHF.

This clonotype was counted at least ten times. V and J are TRBV20-1 and TRBJ1-1; no firm D call. The CDR3 spans 12 residues. Germline V gives CDR1 DFQATT, CDR2 SNEGSKA (reference sequence). The V end lost 3 bases, the J end lost 3 bases, and 8 bases lay between the germline ends. The CDR3 spells CSASHRHTEAFF. Here the CDR3 DNA reads TGCAGTGCTAGCCATCGACACACTGAAGCTTTCTTT.

Within the sample, this clonotype is medium-sized. The chain is built from TRBV7-2 and TRBJ1-2, with 7 bases identical to TRBD1. This CDR3 spans 15 amino acids. With V trimmed by 1 base and J by 2 bases, 4 bases remained unmatched. The germline gives CDR1 SGHTA, CDR2 FQGNSA. CDR3 amino acids: CASSLDRGPNYGYTF. CDR3 DNA: TGTGCCAGCAGCTTAGACAGGGGCCCCAACTATGGCTACACCTTC.

The chain links TRBV29-1 to TRBJ2-7; D not certain. The germline V and J ends were trimmed by 8 bases and 1 base, with 12 bases remaining between them. The germline V gene has CDR1 SQVTM and CDR2 ANQGSEA. This CDR3 has 12 residues. CDR3 residues: CSILGPSYEQYF. Written as DNA, the CDR3 is TGCAGCATCCTAGGTCCATCCTACGAGCAGTACTTC.

This clonotype appeared many times. The V and J genes are TRBV18 and TRBJ1-2; 7 bases fit TRBD1. This CDR3 has 14 residues. After removal of 3 bases from V and 0 bases from J, the junction contained 1 base not matched to a gene. Germline CDR1 KGHSH, CDR2 LQKENI. The CDR3 loop reads CASSPTGPNYGYTF. In DNA, the CDR3 is TGTGCCAGCTCACCGACAGGGCCTAACTATGGCTACACCTTC. Full variable domain (missing parts from reference TRBV18 and TRBJ1-2): NAGVMQNPRHLVRRRGQEARLRCSPMKGHSHVYWYRQLPEEGLKFMVYLQKENIIDESGMPKERFSAEFPKEGPSILRIQQVVRGDSAAYFCASSPTGPNYGYTFGSGTRLTVV.

CDR3 DNA: TGTGCCAGCAGTAGACAGGGTTTCTACGAGCAGTACTTC. This encodes CASSRQGFYEQYF. V usage is TRBV2 and J usage is TRBJ2-7, with 7 bases fitting TRBD1. CDR3 size: 13 residues. The V gene end was trimmed by 5 bases and the J gene end by 3 bases; junction bases not matched to a gene: 4. Germline V gene lookup returns CDR1 SNHLY and CDR2 FYNNEI.

This sequence joins TRBV2 and TRBJ1-1, with D maybe TRBD1 (5 bases). The CDR3 runs 11 residues. Germline V lookup: CDR1 SNHLY, CDR2 FYNNEI. Trimming cost V 10 bases and J 5 bases, with 11 bases left between them. This CDR3 is CATSGETEAFF. DNA for the CDR3: TGTGCCACGTCGGGGGAAACTGAAGCTTTCTTT.

The chain links TRBV5-1 to TRBJ2-7; D is perhaps TRBD1 (7 bases). Germline lookup yields CDR1 SGHRS and CDR2 YFSETQ. The CDR3 is made up of 15 amino acids. V was clipped by 5 bases and J by 1 base, with 16 bases between them. In DNA, the CDR3 is TGCGCCAGCAGGATTGTCCCAGGGGGGTCCTACGAGCAGTACTTC. Protein sequence: CASRIVPGGSYEQYF. Looking up the rest from reference TRBV5-1 and TRBJ2-7 gives the full variable domain: KAGVTQTPRYLIKTRGQQVTLSCSPISGHRSVSWYQQTPGQGLQFLFEYFSETQRNKGNFPGRFSGRQFSNSRSEMNVSTLELGDSALYLCASRIVPGGSYEQYFGPGTRLTVT.

The chain links TRBV5-6 to TRBJ2-1, with D perhaps TRBD1 (6 bases). CDR3 length equals 16 residues. CDR1 SGHDT and CDR2 YYEEEE come from the germline V gene. V was cut by 4 bases and J by 5 bases, with 19 bases left in between. DNA of the CDR3: TGTGCCAGCAGCCCAAACAGGGACCTCTATCACAATGAGCAGTTCTTC. This translates into CASSPNRDLYHNEQFF.

This clonotype was picked up a small number of times. This sequence joins TRBV5-1 and TRBJ1-3; D remains unclear. The CDR3 is 16 residues long. The germline V gene encodes CDR1 SGHRS and CDR2 YFSETQ. Trimming cost V 4 bases and J 0 bases, with 14 bases left between them. DNA for the CDR3: TGCGCCAGCAGCACCTCTGACAAGATCTCTGGAAACACCATATATTTT. Protein product: CASSTSDKISGNTIYF.

V gene TRBV5-8 combines with J gene TRBJ1-5, with D unclear. V shed 0 bases and J shed 3 bases, with 13 bases lying between them. Germline V lookup: CDR1 SGHTS, CDR2 YDEGEE. This CDR3 contains 16 residues. CDR3: CASSLEAFRINQPQHF. CDR3 nucleotide sequence: TGTGCCAGCAGCTTGGAGGCGTTTAGGATCAATCAGCCCCAGCATTTT. Looking up the rest from reference TRBV5-8 and TRBJ1-5 gives the full variable domain: EAGVTQSPTHLIKTRGQQATLRCSPISGHTSVYWYQQALGLGLQFLLWYDEGEERNRGNFPPRFSGRQFPNYSSELNVNALELEDSALYLCASSLEAFRINQPQHFGDGTRLSIL.

V gene TRBV30 combines with J gene TRBJ2-2; no reliable D call. The ends were cut back, 0 bases at V and 6 bases at J, with 8 bases in the middle. Germline lookup yields CDR1 GTSNPN and CDR2 SVGIG (reference sequence). This CDR3 has 13 residues. CDR3 region: CAWSVQVPGELFF. In DNA, the CDR3 is TGTGCCTGGAGTGTACAAGTTCCCGGGGAGCTGTTTTTT.

The table lists this clonotype with a few counts. The chain links TRBV4-3 to TRBJ2-5, with 10 bases identical to TRBD1. The CDR3 is made up of 15 amino acids. V shed 5 bases, J shed 4 bases, and the junction held 7 bases outside the gene matches. CDR1 is LGHNA and CDR2 is YSLEER in the germline V gene. The CDR3 reads CASSSSRTGGETQYF. CDR3 sequence (DNA): TGCGCCAGCAGCTCTTCACGGACAGGGGGAGAGACCCAGTACTTC.

The chain employs TRBV28 and TRBJ2-7; D is unresolved. V lost 2 bases, J lost 4 bases, and 6 bases lay in between. The CDR3 has 12 amino acids. Germline CDR1 MDHEN, CDR2 SYDVKM. CDR3 nucleotide sequence: TGTGCCAGCAGTTTAAGTAAATACGAGCAGTACTTC. Its translation is CASSLSKYEQYF. Supplemented by reference TRBV28 and TRBJ2-7, the full variable domain reads DVKVTQSSRYLVKRTGEKVFLECVQDMDHENMFWYRQDPGLGLRLIYFSYDVKMKEKGDIPEGYSVSREKKERFSLILESASTNQTSMYLCASSLSKYEQYFGPGTRLTVT.

This clonotype has at least ten counts. This chain joins TRBV4-2 and TRBJ1-4, with D possibly TRBD1 on 5 matching bases. Germline V gene data show CDR1 as LGHNA and CDR2 as YNFKEQ. Trimming pared 4 bases from V and 8 bases from J, leaving 17 bases between. This CDR3 comprises 15 residues. The DNA for the CDR3 is TGTGCCAGCAGCCTGCCCCGGGACCCAAAAGAAAAACTGTTTTTT. Translating it yields CASSLPRDPKEKLFF.

This chain joins TRBV7-3 and TRBJ2-1; the D gene could be TRBD1 or TRBD2 (5 bases each). V was clipped by 2 bases and J by 5 bases, with 10 bases between them. CDR3 length: 14 residues. Germline loops: CDR1 SGHTA, CDR2 FQGTGA. In DNA form, the CDR3 reads TGTGCCAGCAGCTTACCGGGGCCTAACAATGAGCAGTTCTTC. The encoded protein is CASSLPGPNNEQFF.

This chain uses TRBV6-2 or TRBV6-3 with TRBJ2-7; D is undetermined. Germline V gene data show CDR1 as MNHEY and CDR2 as SVGEGT. V was clipped by 4 bases and J by 6 bases, with 13 bases between them. CDR3 length equals 13 residues. The CDR3 nucleotides read TGTGCCAGCAGTTTTGGAAGCGCGGTCGAGCAGTACTTC. Translated, it gives CASSFGSAVEQYF.

In this sample, this clonotype turned up many times. The rearrangement uses TRBV2 and TRBJ2-5; D is tentatively TRBD1 or TRBD2 (6 bases each). The CDR3 runs to 13 residues. V was cut by 5 bases and J by 3 bases, with 10 bases left in between. The germline V gene encodes CDR1 SNHLY and CDR2 FYNNEI. The CDR3 loop reads CASSRGREETQYF. The CDR3 coding sequence is TGTGCCAGCAGTCGGGGGCGTGAAGAGACCCAGTACTTC.

This clonotype was counted many times. The chain carries TRBV19 and TRBJ2-7, with 9 bases that match TRBD1. The length of the CDR3 is 14 residues. The trim removed 3 bases at V and 5 bases at J, leaving 5 bases unmatched. The germline gives CDR1 LNHDA, CDR2 SQIVND (reference sequence). DNA of the CDR3: TGTGCCAGTAGTATGGGGACAGGGATCCACGAGCAGTACTTC. It translates to CASSMGTGIHEQYF.